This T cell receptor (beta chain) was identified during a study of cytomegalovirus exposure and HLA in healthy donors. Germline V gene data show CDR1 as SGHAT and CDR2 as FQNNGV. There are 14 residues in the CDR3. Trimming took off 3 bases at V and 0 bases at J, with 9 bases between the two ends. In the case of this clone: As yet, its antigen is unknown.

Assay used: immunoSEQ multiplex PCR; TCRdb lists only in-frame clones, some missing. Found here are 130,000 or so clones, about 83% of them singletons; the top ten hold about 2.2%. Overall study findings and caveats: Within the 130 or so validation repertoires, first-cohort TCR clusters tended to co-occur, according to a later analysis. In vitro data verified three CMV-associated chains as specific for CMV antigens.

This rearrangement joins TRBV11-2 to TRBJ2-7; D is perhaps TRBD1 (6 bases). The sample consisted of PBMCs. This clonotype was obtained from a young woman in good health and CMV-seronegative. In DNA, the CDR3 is TGTGCCAGCAGCTTCGACAGGCCCTCCTACGAGCAGTACTTC. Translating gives CASSFDRPSYEQYF.